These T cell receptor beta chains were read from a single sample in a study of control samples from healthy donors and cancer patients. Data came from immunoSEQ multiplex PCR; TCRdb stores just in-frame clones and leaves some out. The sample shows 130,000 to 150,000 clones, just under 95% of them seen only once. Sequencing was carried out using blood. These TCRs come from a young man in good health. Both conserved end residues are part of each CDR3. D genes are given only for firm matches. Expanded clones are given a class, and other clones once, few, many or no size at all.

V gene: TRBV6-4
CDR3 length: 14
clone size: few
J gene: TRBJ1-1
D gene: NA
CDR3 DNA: TGTGCCAGCAGTGACGGGGGAAGTGGGACTGAAGCTTTCTTT
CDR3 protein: CASSDGGSGTEAFF

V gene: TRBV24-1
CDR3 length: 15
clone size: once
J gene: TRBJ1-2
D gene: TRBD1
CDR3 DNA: TGTGCCACCAGTGATTTTTCCGGGGACAGGGATGGCTACACCTTC
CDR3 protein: CATSDFSGDRDGYTF

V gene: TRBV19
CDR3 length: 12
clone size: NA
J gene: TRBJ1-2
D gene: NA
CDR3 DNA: TGTGCCAGTAAACAGTATAACTATGGCTACACCTTC
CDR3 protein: CASKQYNYGYTF

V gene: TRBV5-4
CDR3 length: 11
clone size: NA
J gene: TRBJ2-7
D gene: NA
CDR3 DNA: TGTGCCAGCAGCTTTAACCACGAGCAGTACTTC
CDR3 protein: CASSFNHEQYF

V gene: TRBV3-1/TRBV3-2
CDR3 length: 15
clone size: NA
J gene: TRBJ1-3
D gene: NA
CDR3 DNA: TGTGCCAGCAGTCAACAGCATTCCTCTGGAAACACCATATATTTT
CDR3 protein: CASSQQHSSGNTIYF

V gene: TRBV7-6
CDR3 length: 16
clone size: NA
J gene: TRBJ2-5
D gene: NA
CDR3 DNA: TGTGCCAGCAGCTTAGTCTTTGGTATAATCCAAGAGACCCAGTACTTC
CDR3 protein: CASSLVFGIIQETQYF

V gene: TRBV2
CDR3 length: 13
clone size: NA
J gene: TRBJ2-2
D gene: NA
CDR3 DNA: TGTGCCAGCAGTGAAGCGGGTTTCGGGGAGCTGTTTTTT
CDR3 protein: CASSEAGFGELFF

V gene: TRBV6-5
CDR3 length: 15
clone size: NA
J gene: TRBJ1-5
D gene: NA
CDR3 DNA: TGTGCCAGTTCCTATAAGGCGGTGAGCAATCAGCCCCAGCATTTT
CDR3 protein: CASSYKAVSNQPQHF

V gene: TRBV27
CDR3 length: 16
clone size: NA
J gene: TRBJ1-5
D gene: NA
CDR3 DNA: TGTGCCAGCAAACGTCTGGAGGGGATGGGGAATCAGCCCCAGCATTTT
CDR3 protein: CASKRLEGMGNQPQHF

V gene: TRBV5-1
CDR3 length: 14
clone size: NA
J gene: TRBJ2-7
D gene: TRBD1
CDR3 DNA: TGCGCCAGCAGCTTGGGACAGGGGGGCCGCGAGCAGTACTTC
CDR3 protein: CASSLGQGGREQYF

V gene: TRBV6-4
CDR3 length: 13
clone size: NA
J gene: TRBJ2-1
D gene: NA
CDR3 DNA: TGTGCCAGCAGTGCGGCGGCAAACAATGAGCAGTTCTTC
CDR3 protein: CASSAAANNEQFF

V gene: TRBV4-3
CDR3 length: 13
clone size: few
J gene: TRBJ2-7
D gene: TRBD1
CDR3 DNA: TGCGCCAGGGGACAGGGGGCCTCCTACGAGCAGTACTTC
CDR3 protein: CARGQGASYEQYF

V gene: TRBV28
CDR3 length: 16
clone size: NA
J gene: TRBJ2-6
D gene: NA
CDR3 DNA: TGTGCCAGCAGCACGGGCGGGGTCTCTGGGGCCAACGTCCTGACTTTC
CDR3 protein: CASSTGGVSGANVLTF

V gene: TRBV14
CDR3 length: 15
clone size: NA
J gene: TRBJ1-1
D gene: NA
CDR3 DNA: TGTGCCAGCAGCCAATTTCCAGGGGCAGGGACTGAAGCTTTCTTT
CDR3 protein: CASSQFPGAGTEAFF

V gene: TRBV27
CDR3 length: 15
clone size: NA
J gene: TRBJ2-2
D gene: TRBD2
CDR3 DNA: TGTGCCAGCAGTTTAGGTTGGGGGGGGACCGGGGAGCTGTTTTTT
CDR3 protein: CASSLGWGGTGELFF

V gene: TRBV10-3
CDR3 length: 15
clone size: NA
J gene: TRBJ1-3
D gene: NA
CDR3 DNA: TGTGCCATCAGCTTAGGACAGAACTCTGGAAACACCATATATTTT
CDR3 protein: CAISLGQNSGNTIYF

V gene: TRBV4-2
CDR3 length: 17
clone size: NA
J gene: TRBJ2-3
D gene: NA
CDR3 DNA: TGTGCCAGCAGCCAAGAAATTAGCATATATGGGACAGATACGCAGTATTTT
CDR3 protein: CASSQEISIYGTDTQYF

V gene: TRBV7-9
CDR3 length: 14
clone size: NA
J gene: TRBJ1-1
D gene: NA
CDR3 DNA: TGTGCCAGCAGTGAGACGAGGGGGAACACTGAAGCTTTCTTT
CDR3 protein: CASSETRGNTEAFF

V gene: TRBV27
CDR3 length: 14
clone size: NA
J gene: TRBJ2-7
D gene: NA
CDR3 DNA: TGTGCCAGCAGTTTGGGACTTGGAAGGTACGAGCAGTACTTC
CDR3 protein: CASSLGLGRYEQYF

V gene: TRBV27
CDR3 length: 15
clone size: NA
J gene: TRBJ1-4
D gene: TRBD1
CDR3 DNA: TGTGCCAGCAGAAGTAACAGGGGAGCAGGTGAAAAACTGTTTTTT
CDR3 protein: CASRSNRGAGEKLFF

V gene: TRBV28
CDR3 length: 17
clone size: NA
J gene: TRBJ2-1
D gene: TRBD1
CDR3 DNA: TGTGCCAGCAGACGACGGCAGGGGGCTCCAAAGTTGAATGAGCAGTTCTTC
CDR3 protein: CASRRRQGAPKLNEQFF

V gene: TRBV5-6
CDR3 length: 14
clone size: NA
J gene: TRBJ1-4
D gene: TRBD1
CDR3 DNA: TGTGCCAGCAGCGGAAGGGACAGGGGCACTAAACTGTTTTTT
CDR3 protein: CASSGRDRGTKLFF

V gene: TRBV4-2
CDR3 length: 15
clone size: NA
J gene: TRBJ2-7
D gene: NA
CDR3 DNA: TGTGCCAGCAGCCAATCACCTACGAGTCTCAACGAGCAGTACTTC
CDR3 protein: CASSQSPTSLNEQYF

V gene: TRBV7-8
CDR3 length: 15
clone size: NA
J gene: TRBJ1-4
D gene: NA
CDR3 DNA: TGTGCCAGCAGCCCGTGGACCATACCTGGTGAAAAACTGTTTTTT
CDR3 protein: CASSPWTIPGEKLFF